The 17 T cell receptor beta chains reported below all come from one sample, sequenced in a study of CD8 T cells in ankylosing spondylitis. The study's findings and limits: A motif in TCR beta, a set of 8 or 9 highly homologous variants, appeared characteristic of ankylosing spondylitis blood.

These TCRs' antigens remain unknown. TCRdb used MiXCR to reprocess the 5' RACE reads, holding one entry per CDR3 protein. The sample lists some 840,000 distinct CDR3 sequences, 12% occurring once. The sequenced sample consisted of blood, either unsorted or a sorted T cell fraction (not recorded which). The receptor set was obtained from a male donor with ankylosing spondylitis.

This clonotype was counted between two and nine times. The genes are TRBV4-2 and TRBJ2-7, with D tentatively TRBD2 (6 bases). CDR1 and CDR2 from the germline V gene are LGHNA and YNFKEQ. V was shortened by 0 bases and J by 7 bases, with 13 bases between the two germline ends. This CDR3 is 14 amino acids long. CDR3: CASSQDKIRGEQYF. CDR3 nucleotide sequence: TGTGCCAGCAGCCAAGATAAGATCCGGGGGGAGCAGTACTTC.

At least ten counts were recorded for this clonotype. The V gene is TRBV29-1, the J gene TRBJ1-5; D is possibly TRBD1 (6 bases). CDR1 is SQVTM and CDR2 is ANQGSEA in the germline V gene. V was pared by 2 bases and J by 6 bases, with 11 bases between. This CDR3 has 13 residues. CDR3 in DNA: TGCAGCGTTGAAATTTCCAGGGGTCAGCCCCAGCATTTT. It specifies CSVEISRGQPQHF. Using reference TRBV29-1 and TRBJ1-5 for the parts outside the CDR3, the full variable domain is SAVISQKPSRDICQRGTSLTIQCQVDSQVTMMFWYRQQPGQSLTLIATANQGSEATYESGFVIDKFPISRPNLTFSTLTVSNMSPEDSSIYLCSVEISRGQPQHFGDGTRLSIL.

The rearrangement uses TRBV20-1 and TRBJ1-2; D not resolved. Trimming removed 6 bases at V and 1 base at J, with 12 bases between. This CDR3 spans 13 amino acids. Germline values: CDR1 DFQATT, CDR2 SNEGSKA (reference sequence). CDR3 sequence: CSAPGRDNYGYTF. The CDR3 DNA follows: TGCAGTGCCCCTGGTCGTGATAACTATGGCTACACCTTC.

This clonotype has more than one count but fewer than ten. The chain joins TRBV5-1 to TRBJ2-3; 14 bases map to TRBD2. The V gene end was trimmed by 4 bases and the J gene end by 2 bases; junction bases not matched to a gene: 9. The CDR3 is 18 amino acids. Germline loops: CDR1 SGHRS, CDR2 YFSETQ. CDR3 loop: CASSGGGLAGGLTDTQYF. CDR3 sequence (DNA): TGCGCCAGCAGCGGGGGCGGACTAGCGGGAGGCCTCACAGATACGCAGTATTTT.

This clonotype was counted between two and nine times. This chain uses TRBV12-2 with TRBJ2-2; TRBD1 is taken as the D call from the table, unchecked against the DNA. TRBV12-2 is labeled a pseudogene. The CDR3 extends over 16 amino acids. The CDR3, as DNA: TGTGCAAGTCGCTTGGCCGGACAGCAAAACACCGGGGAGCTGTTTTTT. It yields the protein CASRLAGQQNTGELFF.

This clonotype was counted many times. CDR3 region: CASSLSWDSPYEQYF. The CDR3 DNA reads TGTGCCAGCAGCTTATCCTGGGACAGTCCCTACGAGCAGTACTTC. J is TRBJ2-7 and V is TRBV11-2, with 7 bases matching TRBD1. The germline gives CDR1 SGHAT, CDR2 FQNNGV. CDR3 length: 15 residues. Unmatched junction bases numbered 6, after V lost 2 bases and J lost 2 bases.

This clonotype has a handful of counts. The rearrangement uses TRBV5-5 and TRBJ2-3; tentative D call: TRBD2 (5 bases). The CDR3 runs 15 residues. Trimming pared 0 bases from V and 5 bases from J, leaving 13 bases between. Germline CDR1 is SGHKS and CDR2 is YYEKEE (reference sequence). This CDR3 is CASSLAVPGKDTQYF. The DNA for the CDR3 is TGTGCCAGCAGCTTGGCAGTTCCCGGGAAAGATACGCAGTATTTT.

Regarding this clonotype: Given the absence of the conserved phenylalanine or tryptophan at the CDR3 end, a read error is likely. This sequence joins TRBV5-1 and TRBJ2-7; D might be TRBD1 or TRBD2, each matching 6 bases. CDR1 and CDR2 from the germline V gene are SGHRS and YFSETQ. There are 16 residues in the CDR3. Trimming removed 0 bases from V and 1 base from J, with 14 bases in between. CDR3 in amino acids: CASSLVLGGLSYEQYL. The CDR3 bases are TGCGCCAGCAGCTTGGTGCTAGGGGGACTTTCCTACGAGCAGTACCTC.

Points on this clonotype: Since a much larger clone is just one base distant, this may be a read error. The V and J genes are TRBV5-1 and TRBJ1-1; TRBD1 agrees at 9 bases. Germline CDR1 SGHRS, CDR2 YFSETQ. The CDR3 consists of 14 residues. After removal of 4 bases from V and 3 bases from J, the junction contained 4 bases not matched to a gene. As DNA, the CDR3 is TGCGCCAGCAGCCAACGGACAGGGGACACTGAAGCTTTCTTT. As protein: CASSQRTGDTEAFF.

V gene TRBV9 combines with J gene TRBJ1-1, with D maybe TRBD1 (5 bases). V gave up 0 bases and J gave up 0 bases, with 12 bases separating them. Germline-derived CDR1 and CDR2 are SGDLS and YYNGEE. The CDR3 is 16 residues long. CDR3 sequence: CASSVALGAVNTEAFF. CDR3 DNA sequence: TGTGCCAGCAGCGTAGCTCTTGGGGCGGTGAACACTGAAGCTTTCTTT. The full variable domain, rest sourced from reference TRBV9 and TRBJ1-1, is DSGVTQTPKHLITATGQRVTLRCSPRSGDLSVYWYQQSLDQGLQFLIQYYNGEERAKGNILERFSAQQFPDLHSELNLSSLELGDSALYFCASSVALGAVNTEAFFGQGTRLTVV.

The chain carries TRBV5-1 and TRBJ2-3; no firm D call. Germline V gene lookup returns CDR1 SGHRS and CDR2 YFSETQ. The length of the CDR3 is 14 residues. Trimming took 5 bases from V and 4 from J, leaving 14 bases between them. CDR3 amino acids: CASRRIMMADTQYF. In DNA, the CDR3 is TGCGCCAGCAGAAGGATCATGATGGCAGATACGCAGTATTTT.

The chain carries TRBV20-1 and TRBJ2-4, with D possibly called TRBD1 or TRBD2 (5 bases each). The ends were cut back, 4 bases at V and 15 bases at J, with 19 bases in the middle. Germline V gives CDR1 DFQATT, CDR2 SNEGSKA (reference sequence). This CDR3 spans 12 amino acids. This chain's CDR3 is CSAIRDHEAGYF. The CDR3 DNA reads as TGCAGTGCTATCCGGGACCACGAGGCGGGGTACTTC.

The chain carries TRBV20-1 and TRBJ2-7; TRBD2 is a possible D gene (7 bases). CDR1 is DFQATT and CDR2 is SNEGSKA in the germline V gene (reference sequence). The CDR3 has 15 residues. V lost 0 bases to trimming and J lost 3 bases, with 15 bases between them. CDR3 region: CSARDPAGDYYEQYF. The CDR3 region has the DNA TGCAGTGCTAGAGATCCCGCAGGGGACTACTACGAGCAGTACTTC.

This clonotype was counted only a few times. V gene TRBV20-1 combines with J gene TRBJ2-1; TRBD1 matches at 7 bases. The length of the CDR3 is 14 residues. V gave up 3 bases and J gave up 6 bases; unmatched junction bases: 8. Germline V lookup: CDR1 DFQATT, CDR2 SNEGSKA (reference sequence). CDR3 nucleotides: TGCAGTGCTAGGAGACAGGGATATTCCAATGAGCAGTTCTTC. Encoded protein: CSARRQGYSNEQFF.

This chain connects TRBV6-1 to TRBJ2-7, with TRBD2 identical over 9 bases. The CDR3 extends over 15 amino acids. Germline loops: CDR1 MNHNS, CDR2 SASEGT. The V segment lost 3 bases and the J segment 6 bases; nucleotides outside the gene matches: 9. The CDR3 here is CASSERGGYTSEQYF. DNA of the CDR3: TGTGCCAGCAGTGAGCGGGGGGGATATACGTCCGAGCAGTACTTC.

The gene calls are TRBV4-3 and TRBJ2-7, with D perhaps TRBD1 (6 bases). V was shortened by 3 bases and J by 2 bases, with 11 bases between the two germline ends. The CDR3 has 14 amino acids. The germline CDR1 and CDR2 sequences are LGHNA and YSLEER. CDR3 bases: TGCGCCAGCAGCCATCTCGACAGGCCCTACGAGCAGTACTTC. Amino acids: CASSHLDRPYEQYF.

V usage is TRBV5-1 and J usage is TRBJ2-7; D not resolved. Deletions cut 7 bases from V and 3 bases from J, with 11 bases between. This CDR3 contains 12 residues. Looked up from germline, CDR1 is SGHRS and CDR2 is YFSETQ. CDR3 region: CASRTDVYEQYF. The CDR3 DNA sequence: TGCGCCAGCCGAACAGATGTCTACGAGCAGTACTTC.